This T cell receptor beta chain was sequenced during a study of blood T cell repertoires in COVID-19. Germline V CDR1 and CDR2: SNHLY, FYNNEI. The germline V and J ends were trimmed by 7 bases and 2 bases, with 12 bases remaining between them. This CDR3 spans 14 amino acids. Methods used by the authors: Amplifying reference gene primers gave estimates of nucleated cell counts. Measured with immunoSEQ multiplex PCR; TCRdb has only the in-frame clones, and not every one. The DNA gave D and trimming, while V, J and clone size come from that table. This repertoire shows over 130,000 clones, about 80% found once; its top ten account for under 3%.

The rearrangement joins TRBV2 to TRBJ1-5; D not certain. The sequencing sample was made of PBMCs or T cells enriched from blood (not recorded which). The receptor was isolated from a woman aged 45-59 years who had recovered from COVID-19. As DNA, the CDR3 is TGTGCCAGCAAGTCTAACCGGGGCAATCAGCCCCAGCATTTT. The encoded protein is CASKSNRGNQPQHF.